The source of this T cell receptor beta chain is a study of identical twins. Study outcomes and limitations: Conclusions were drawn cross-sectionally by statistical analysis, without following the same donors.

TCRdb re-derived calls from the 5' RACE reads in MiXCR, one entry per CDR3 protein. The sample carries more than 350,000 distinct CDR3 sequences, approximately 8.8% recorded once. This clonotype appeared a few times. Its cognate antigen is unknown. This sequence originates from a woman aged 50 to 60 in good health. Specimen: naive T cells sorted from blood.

CDR3 loop: CSARKRTDDTEAFF. The CDR3 DNA reads TGCAGTGCTAGGAAAAGGACGGACGACACTGAAGCTTTCTTT. The V gene is TRBV20-1, the J gene TRBJ1-1; no firm D call. Deletions cut 3 bases from V and 3 bases from J, with 14 bases between. This CDR3 is built from 14 residues. CDR1 and CDR2 (germline): DFQATT, SNEGSKA (reference sequence).